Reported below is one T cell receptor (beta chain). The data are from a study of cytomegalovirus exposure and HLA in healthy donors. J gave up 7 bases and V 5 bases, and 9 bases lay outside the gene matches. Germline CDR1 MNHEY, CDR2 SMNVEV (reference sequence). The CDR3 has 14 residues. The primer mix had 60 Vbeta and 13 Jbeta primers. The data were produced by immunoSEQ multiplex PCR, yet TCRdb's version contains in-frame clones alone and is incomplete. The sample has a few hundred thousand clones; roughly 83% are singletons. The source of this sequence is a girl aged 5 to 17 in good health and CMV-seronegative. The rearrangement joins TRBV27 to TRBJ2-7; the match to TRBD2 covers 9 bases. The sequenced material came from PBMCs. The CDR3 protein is CASSTIAGVGEQYF. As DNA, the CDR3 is TGTGCCAGCAGTACTATAGCGGGAGTCGGGGAGCAGTACTTC.